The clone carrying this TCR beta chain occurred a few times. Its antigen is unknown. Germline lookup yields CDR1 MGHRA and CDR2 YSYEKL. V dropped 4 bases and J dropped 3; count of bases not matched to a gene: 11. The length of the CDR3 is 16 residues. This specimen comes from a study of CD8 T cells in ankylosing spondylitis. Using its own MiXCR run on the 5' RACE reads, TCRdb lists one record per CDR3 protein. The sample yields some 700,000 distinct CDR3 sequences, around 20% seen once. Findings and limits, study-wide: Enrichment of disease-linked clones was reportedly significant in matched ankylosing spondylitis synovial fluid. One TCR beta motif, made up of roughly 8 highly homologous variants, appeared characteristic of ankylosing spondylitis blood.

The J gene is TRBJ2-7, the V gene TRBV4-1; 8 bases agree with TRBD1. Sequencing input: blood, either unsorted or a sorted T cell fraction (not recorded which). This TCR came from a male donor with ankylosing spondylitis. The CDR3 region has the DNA TGCGCCAGCAGCCCACTGGACAGGGTCAATGTCTACGAGCAGTACTTC. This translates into CASSPLDRVNVYEQYF.